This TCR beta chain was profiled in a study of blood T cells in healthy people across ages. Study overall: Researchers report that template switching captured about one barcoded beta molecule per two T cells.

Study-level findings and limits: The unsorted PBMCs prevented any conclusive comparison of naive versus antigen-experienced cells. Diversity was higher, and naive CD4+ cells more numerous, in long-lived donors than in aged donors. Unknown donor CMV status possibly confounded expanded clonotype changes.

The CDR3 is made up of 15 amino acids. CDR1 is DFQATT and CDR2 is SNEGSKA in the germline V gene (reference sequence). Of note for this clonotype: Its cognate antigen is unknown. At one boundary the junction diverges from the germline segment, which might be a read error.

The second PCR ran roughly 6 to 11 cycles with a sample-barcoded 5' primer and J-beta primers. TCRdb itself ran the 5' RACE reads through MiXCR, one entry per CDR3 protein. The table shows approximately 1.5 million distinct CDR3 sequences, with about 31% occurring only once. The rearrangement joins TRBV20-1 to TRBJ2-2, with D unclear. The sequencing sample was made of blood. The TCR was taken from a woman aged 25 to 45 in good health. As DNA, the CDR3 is TGCAGTGCTACCAACAGACTTACTAACACCGAGGAGCGGTTTTTT. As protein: CSATNRLTNTEERFF.